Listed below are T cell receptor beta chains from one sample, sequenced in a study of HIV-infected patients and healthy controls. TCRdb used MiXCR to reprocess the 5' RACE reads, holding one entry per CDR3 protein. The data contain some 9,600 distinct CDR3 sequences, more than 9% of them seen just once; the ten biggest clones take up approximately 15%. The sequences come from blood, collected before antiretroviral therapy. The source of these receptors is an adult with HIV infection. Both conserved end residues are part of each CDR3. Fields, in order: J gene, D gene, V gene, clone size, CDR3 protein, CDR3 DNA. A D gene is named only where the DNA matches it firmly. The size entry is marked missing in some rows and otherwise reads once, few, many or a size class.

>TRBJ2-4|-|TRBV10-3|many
CATRLELAKNIQYF
TGTGCCACTCGACTAGAACTAGCCAAAAACATTCAGTACTTC
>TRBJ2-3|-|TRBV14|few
CASSNPGVSTDTQYF
TGTGCCAGCAGCAATCCCGGGGTCTCCACAGATACGCAGTATTTT
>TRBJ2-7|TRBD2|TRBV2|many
CASSVLLAGIYEQYF
TGTGCCAGCAGTGTATTACTAGCGGGGATCTACGAGCAGTACTTC
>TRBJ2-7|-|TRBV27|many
CASSPNLGSSYEQYF
TGTGCCAGCAGCCCAAATTTGGGGAGCTCCTACGAGCAGTACTTC
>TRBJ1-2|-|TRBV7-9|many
CASSQEGRNYGYTF
TGTGCCAGCAGCCAAGAGGGACGGAACTATGGCTACACCTTC
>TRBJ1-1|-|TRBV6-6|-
CASRGRTLNTEAFF
TGTGCCAGCAGGGGTAGGACACTGAACACTGAAGCTTTCTTT
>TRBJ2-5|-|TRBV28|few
CASSFMGLDQETQYF
TGTGCCAGCAGCTTTATGGGCCTGGATCAAGAGACCCAGTACTTC
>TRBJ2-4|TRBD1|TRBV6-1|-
CASSRDRGGSKNIQYF
TGTGCCAGCAGCCGGGACAGGGGTGGTTCCAAAAACATTCAGTACTTC
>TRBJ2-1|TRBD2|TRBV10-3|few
CAISLAGLNNEQFF
TGTGCCATCAGCCTAGCGGGGTTAAACAATGAGCAGTTCTTC
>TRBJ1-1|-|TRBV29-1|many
CSVVDRIGTEAFF
TGCAGCGTTGTTGACAGGATCGGCACTGAAGCTTTCTTT
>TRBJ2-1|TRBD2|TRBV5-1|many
CASSPGLAGEFRGSYNEQFF
TGCGCCAGCAGTCCCGGACTAGCGGGAGAGTTTAGAGGTTCCTACAATGAGCAGTTCTTC
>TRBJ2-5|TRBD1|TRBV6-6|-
CASSLPQGAEETQYF
TGTGCCAGCAGTTTACCCCAGGGGGCCGAAGAGACCCAGTACTTC
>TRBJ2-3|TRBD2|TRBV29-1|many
CSVQGGSRDTDTQYF
TGCAGCGTTCAGGGCGGGAGCCGAGACACAGATACGCAGTATTTT
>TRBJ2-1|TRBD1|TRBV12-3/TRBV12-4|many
CASSSPTRGRNEQFF
TGTGCCAGCAGTTCCCCTACGAGGGGGCGAAATGAGCAGTTCTTC
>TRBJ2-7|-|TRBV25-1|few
CASSVRNVRYEQYF
TGTGCCAGCAGTGTAAGAAATGTCAGGTACGAGCAGTACTTC
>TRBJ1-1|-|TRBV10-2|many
CASSNRDPGTEAFF
TGCGCCAGCAGTAACCGGGACCCGGGCACTGAAGCTTTCTTT
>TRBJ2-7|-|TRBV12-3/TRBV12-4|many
CASSLPPEPLYEQYF
TGTGCCAGCAGTTTACCCCCAGAACCGCTATACGAGCAGTACTTC
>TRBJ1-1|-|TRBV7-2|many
CASSHPQVVYTEAFF
TGTGCCAGCAGCCACCCCCAAGTCGTTTACACTGAAGCTTTCTTT
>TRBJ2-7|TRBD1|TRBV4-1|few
CASSPGQGIYEQYF
TGCGCCAGCAGCCCAGGACAGGGTATTTACGAGCAGTACTTC
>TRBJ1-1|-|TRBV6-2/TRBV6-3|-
CASRGVDEAFF
TGTGCCAGCAGGGGGGTTGATGAAGCTTTCTTT
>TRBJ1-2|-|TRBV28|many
CASSFNYGYTF
TGTGCCAGCAGTTTTAACTATGGCTACACCTTC
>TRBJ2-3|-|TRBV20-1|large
CSAFPGWDADTQYF
TGCAGTGCTTTTCCCGGTTGGGACGCAGATACGCAGTATTTT
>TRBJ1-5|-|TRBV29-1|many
CSVAGDSNQPQHF
TGCAGCGTTGCAGGGGATAGCAATCAGCCCCAGCATTTT
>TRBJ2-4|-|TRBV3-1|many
CASSHSLHRGAVAKNIQYF
TGTGCCAGCAGCCACTCCCTGCATAGAGGAGCAGTAGCCAAAAACATTCAGTACTTC
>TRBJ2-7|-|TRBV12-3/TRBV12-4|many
CASSLGGGRYEQYF
TGTGCCAGCAGTTTAGGGGGGGGCCGCTACGAGCAGTACTTC
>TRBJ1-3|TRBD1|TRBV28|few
CASTRYGTGPSSGNTIYF
TGTGCCAGCACCCGTTATGGGACAGGGCCAAGCTCTGGAAACACCATATATTTT
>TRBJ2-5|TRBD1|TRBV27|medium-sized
CASSLTGQVQETQYF
TGTGCCAGCAGTCTCACCGGACAGGTCCAAGAGACCCAGTACTTC
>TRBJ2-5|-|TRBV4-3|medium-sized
CASSQGSQETQYF
TGCGCCAGCAGCCAAGGGTCCCAAGAGACCCAGTACTTC
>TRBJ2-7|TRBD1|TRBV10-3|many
CAISEGQVGEQYF
TGTGCCATCAGTGAGGGACAGGTCGGCGAGCAGTACTTC
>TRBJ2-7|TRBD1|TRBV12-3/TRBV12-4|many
CASSPGTGGSYEQYF
TGTGCCAGCAGTCCCGGGACAGGGGGTTCCTACGAGCAGTACTTC
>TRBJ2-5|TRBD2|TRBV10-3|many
CAISEPSKRGQEETQYF
TGTGCCATCAGTGAGCCCTCTAAGCGGGGGCAGGAAGAGACCCAGTACTTC
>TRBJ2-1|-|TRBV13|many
CASSPAARNDEQFF
TGTGCCAGCAGCCCGGCCGCCAGGAACGATGAGCAGTTCTTC
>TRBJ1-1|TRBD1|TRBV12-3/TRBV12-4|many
CASSLGQGHTEAFF
TGTGCCAGCAGTTTAGGACAGGGGCACACTGAAGCTTTCTTT
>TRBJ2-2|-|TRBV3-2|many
CASSQERTSWRELFF
TGTGCCAGCAGCCAAGAGAGAACTAGTTGGCGGGAGCTGTTTTTT
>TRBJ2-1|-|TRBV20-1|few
CSARDPGRASAYNEQFF
TGCAGTGCTAGAGATCCCGGACGGGCTAGCGCCTACAATGAGCAGTTCTTC
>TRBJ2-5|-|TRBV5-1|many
CASSLAGIDQETQYF
TGCGCCAGCAGCTTGGCGGGGATTGACCAAGAGACCCAGTACTTC
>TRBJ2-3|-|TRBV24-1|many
CATRRTGDYTDTQYF
TGTGCCACCAGAAGAACAGGGGACTACACAGATACGCAGTATTTT
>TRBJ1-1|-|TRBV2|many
CATRLNTEAFF
TGTGCCACCCGCTTGAACACTGAAGCTTTCTTT
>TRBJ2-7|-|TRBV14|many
CASSQVGRGRYEQYF
TGTGCCAGCAGCCAAGTAGGCAGGGGAAGGTACGAGCAGTACTTC
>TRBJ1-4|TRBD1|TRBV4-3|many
CASSQGMAGGKLFF
TGCGCCAGCAGCCAAGGGATGGCAGGGGGGAAACTGTTTTTT
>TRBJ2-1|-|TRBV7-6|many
CASSLVESGPNEQFF
TGTGCCAGCAGCTTAGTGGAAAGCGGCCCCAATGAGCAGTTCTTC
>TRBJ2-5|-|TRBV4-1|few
CASSQDVNQETQYF
TGCGCCAGCAGCCAAGACGTTAACCAAGAGACCCAGTACTTC